The sequence of this TCR beta chain was determined in a study of control samples from healthy donors and cancer patients. This CDR3 is 15 amino acids long. V lost 9 bases and J 4 bases, leaving 21 bases between the germline ends. From germline, CDR1 is SGHAT and CDR2 FQNNGV. The assay was immunoSEQ multiplex PCR, and TCRdb's table has in-frame clones only and misses some. The sample holds 100,000 to 150,000 clones; over 75% are singletons and the top ten take around 2.5%. The sequenced sample was blood. J is TRBJ1-2 and V is TRBV11-2; unclear D gene. The TCR originated in a man aged 40-49 years in good health. DNA of the CDR3: TGTGCCAGTATGGCCCTTACTGGCGGTTCCTATGGCTACACCTTC. Translation gives CASMALTGGSYGYTF.